These 18 T cell receptor beta chains were all obtained from the same sample, sequenced in a study of blood T cell repertoires in COVID-19. The method was immunoSEQ multiplex PCR; TCRdb's version includes in-frame clones alone and lacks a portion of them. The sample shows about 23,000 clones, 85% to 95% of them seen only once. The material sequenced was peripheral blood. The origin of the receptors is a woman aged 50 to 60 with active COVID-19.

The chain recombines TRBV9 with TRBJ2-1; TRBD2 might be the D (5 bases). The V gene's germline CDR1 is SGDLS and CDR2 YYNGEE. The CDR3 is made up of 18 amino acids. The germline V and J ends were trimmed by 0 bases and 3 bases, with 19 bases remaining between them. The CDR3 DNA reads TGTGCCAGCAGCGTAGGGCTCGAAGGGAGCGGCCTCTACAATGAGCAGTTCTTC. This gives the protein CASSVGLEGSGLYNEQFF.

V gene TRBV5-1 combines with J gene TRBJ2-5; D remains unclear. There are 13 residues in the CDR3. V was cut by 1 base and J by 0 bases, with 4 bases left in between. Germline CDR1 and CDR2: SGHRS and YFSETQ. The CDR3 reads CASSLTDQETQYF. The CDR3 DNA reads TGCGCCAGCAGCTTGACAGACCAAGAGACCCAGTACTTC. The full variable domain, with the rest looked up from reference TRBV5-1 and TRBJ2-5, is KAGVTQTPRYLIKTRGQQVTLSCSPISGHRSVSWYQQTPGQGLQFLFEYFSETQRNKGNFPGRFSGRQFSNSRSEMNVSTLELGDSALYLCASSLTDQETQYFGPGTRLLVL.

A single count supports this clone. The chain joins TRBV12-3 or TRBV12-4 to TRBJ1-6, with D possibly TRBD1 on 6 matching bases. The V and J ends lost 5 bases and 7 bases respectively, with 6 bases between them. The CDR3 extends over 12 amino acids. For the CDR3, the DNA is TGTGCCAGCAGTACAGGGAATTCACCCCTCCACTTT. This gives the protein CASSTGNSPLHF.

In its sample, this clone was seen once. The chain couples TRBV10-3 to TRBJ2-6; TRBD1 is a possible D gene (5 bases). V shed 6 bases and J shed 2 bases, with 8 bases lying between them. CDR3 size: 14 residues. From germline, CDR1 is ENHRY and CDR2 SYGVKD. CDR3 nucleotide sequence: TGTGCCATCAGCGACAGTCCTGGGGCCAACGTCCTGACTTTC. It translates to CAISDSPGANVLTF.

The chain recombines TRBV6-6 with TRBJ1-1, with unresolved D. The CDR3 totals 15 residues. Germline V gives CDR1 MNHNY, CDR2 SVGAGI (reference sequence). Deletions cut 5 bases from V and 0 bases from J, with 13 bases between. Here the CDR3 reads CASSPGGVLNTEAFF. For the CDR3, the DNA is TGTGCCAGCAGTCCGGGAGGAGTTTTGAACACTGAAGCTTTCTTT.

The rearrangement links TRBV5-1 to TRBJ2-3; perhaps TRBD2 as D (5 bases). The CDR3 length is 15 residues. V was trimmed by 5 bases and J by 0 bases, leaving 13 bases between them. Germline values: CDR1 SGHRS, CDR2 YFSETQ. As DNA, the CDR3 is TGCGCCAGCAGGGATGGGAGTCAGAGCACAGATACGCAGTATTTT. Protein sequence: CASRDGSQSTDTQYF.

The chain joins TRBV18 to TRBJ2-2; D ambiguous. V was trimmed by 2 bases and J by 3 bases, leaving 10 bases between them. This CDR3 has 15 amino acids. Germline V lookup: CDR1 KGHSH, CDR2 LQKENI. Written as DNA, the CDR3 is TGTGCCAGCTCACCATCGCTAGTAGACACCGGGGAGCTGTTTTTT. Translated: CASSPSLVDTGELFF.

V is TRBV3-1 (or the pseudogene TRBV3-2) and J is TRBJ2-3; the D is unclear. Trimming pared 1 base from V and 2 bases from J, leaving 10 bases between. The CDR3 totals 15 residues. The germline V gene encodes CDR1 LGHDT and CDR2 YNNKEL (reference sequence). The CDR3 bases are TGTGCCAGCAGCCAAGTCTGGGCTGTCACAGATACGCAGTATTTT. Amino acids: CASSQVWAVTDTQYF.

The J gene is TRBJ2-1, the V gene TRBV19, with 13 bases that match TRBD2. The CDR3 covers 17 residues. CDR1 is LNHDA, CDR2 SQIVND, per germline (reference sequence). V dropped 6 bases and J dropped 5; count of bases not matched to a gene: 10. CDR3 sequence: CASRRTSGSLTNNEQFF. The CDR3 DNA follows: TGTGCCAGTAGGCGGACTAGCGGGAGCCTCACTAACAATGAGCAGTTCTTC.

The rearrangement joins TRBV28 to TRBJ1-4, with D maybe TRBD1 (5 bases). The V gene lost 4 bases and the J gene lost 8 bases, with 8 bases spanning the gap. The germline gives CDR1 MDHEN, CDR2 SYDVKM. The CDR3 sequence is 12 residues long. The CDR3 nucleotides read TGTGCCAGCAGTTCGGGGGGAGAAAAACTGTTTTTT. It encodes CASSSGGEKLFF. The full variable domain, in which reference TRBV28 and TRBJ1-4 provide the parts outside the CDR3, is DVKVTQSSRYLVKRTGEKVFLECVQDMDHENMFWYRQDPGLGLRLIYFSYDVKMKEKGDIPEGYSVSREKKERFSLILESASTNQTSMYLCASSSGGEKLFFGSGTQLSVL.

V gene TRBV7-6 combines with J gene TRBJ1-1; D may be TRBD1 (5 bases). The V end was cut by 1 base, the J end by 8 bases, with 11 bases between. This CDR3 contains 13 residues. Per germline, CDR1 SGHVS and CDR2 FNYEAQ. CDR3 nucleotide sequence: TGTGCCAGCAGCTTAGGGGGGACTTGGGAAGCTTTCTTT. This encodes CASSLGGTWEAFF. The full variable domain, in which reference TRBV7-6 and TRBJ1-1 provide the parts outside the CDR3, is GAGVSQSPRYKVTKRGQDVALRCDPISGHVSLYWYRQALGQGPEFLTYFNYEAQQDKSGLPNDRFSAERPEGSISTLTIQRTEQRDSAMYRCASSLGGTWEAFFGQGTRLTVV.

This chain uses TRBV5-1 with TRBJ1-2; D unclear. CDR1 SGHRS and CDR2 YFSETQ come from the germline V gene. Deletions cut 4 bases from V and 3 bases from J, with 13 bases between. This CDR3 region has 14 residues. This CDR3 reads CASSRTGKDYGYTF. The DNA of the CDR3 is TGCGCCAGCAGCCGTACGGGGAAGGACTATGGCTACACCTTC.

The gene calls are TRBV19 and TRBJ2-2; possible D gene TRBD1, 6 bases. Between the trimmed V and J ends, which lost 7 bases and 7 bases, there was a span of 25 bases. Germline V gene lookup returns CDR1 LNHDA and CDR2 SQIVND (reference sequence). The CDR3 runs to 17 residues. Here the CDR3 reads CASTPYYRDNHSGELFF. As DNA, the CDR3 is TGTGCCAGTACCCCATATTACAGGGATAATCATAGCGGGGAGCTGTTTTTT. Based on the CDR3 plus reference TRBV19 and TRBJ2-2, the full variable domain is DGGITQSPKYLFRKEGQNVTLSCEQNLNHDAMYWYRQDPGQGLRLIYYSQIVNDFQKGDIAEGYSVSREKKESFPLTVTSAQKNPTAFYLCASTPYYRDNHSGELFFGEGSRLTVL.

Only one count was recorded for this clone. The V gene is TRBV6-2 or TRBV6-3, the J gene TRBJ2-2; D unresolved. V lost 5 bases to trimming and J lost 5 bases, with 15 bases between them. The CDR3 is 15 amino acids. Germline CDR1 is MNHEY and CDR2 is SVGEGT. The CDR3 region has the DNA TGTGCCAGCAGTGTCTATTCCTTTAGAACCGGGGAGCTGTTTTTT. It codes for CASSVYSFRTGELFF.

This clone was seen more than once but under ten times. The chain links TRBV6-1 to TRBJ1-2, with a tentative D call TRBD1 (5 bases). Germline V gene sequence: CDR1 MNHNS, CDR2 SASEGT. The ends were cut back, 2 bases at V and 6 bases at J, with 10 bases in the middle. The CDR3 runs 13 residues. The CDR3 DNA reads as TGTGCCAGCAGTGAACCAAAGACAGATGGCTACACCTTC. This sequence encodes CASSEPKTDGYTF.

The count of this clone is one. The J gene is TRBJ2-1, the V gene TRBV3-1 (or the pseudogene TRBV3-2), with D possibly TRBD1 on 6 matching bases. The CDR3 is 15 residues long. V dropped 0 bases and J dropped 6 bases, with 12 bases sitting between them. CDR1 LGHDT and CDR2 YNNKEL come from the germline V gene (reference sequence). The CDR3 nucleotides read TGTGCCAGCAGCCAAGAGTGGGACACGGGCAATGAGCAGTTCTTC. Residues: CASSQEWDTGNEQFF.

The chain couples TRBV5-1 to TRBJ2-6; tentatively, D is TRBD2 (5 bases). Germline V gene data show CDR1 as SGHRS and CDR2 as YFSETQ. The CDR3 covers 18 residues. V shed 0 bases and J shed 0 bases, with 13 bases lying between them. CDR3 protein: CASSLGGSLSSGANVLTF. CDR3 DNA sequence: TGCGCCAGCAGCTTGGGTGGGAGCCTCAGCTCTGGGGCCAACGTCCTGACTTTC.

This clone has a single count. Other DNA sequences in this specimen translate into the identical CDR3. The CDR3 coding sequence is TGTGCCAGCACCCCCCTAAACTATGGCTACACCTTC. Encoded protein: CASTPLNYGYTF. The J gene is TRBJ1-2, the V gene TRBV7-9; the D is unclear. The V gene lost 7 bases and the J gene lost 2 bases, with 8 bases spanning the gap. The germline CDR1 and CDR2 sequences are SEHNR and FQNEAQ (reference sequence). This CDR3 has 12 amino acids.